The present TCR beta chain was sequenced within a study of immune evolution from preneoplasia to lung adenocarcinoma. TCRdb keeps only in-frame clones here, not all; method: immunoSEQ multiplex PCR. The sample records 39,000 or so clones, roughly four fifths being singletons. The CDR3 consists of 14 residues. Germline assignment: CDR1 SQVTM and CDR2 ANQGSEA. V lost 4 bases, J lost 6 bases, and 6 bases stayed unmatched. This receptor was identified in a person between 55 and 70 years old with lung adenocarcinoma. The V and J genes are TRBV29-1 and TRBJ2-1; TRBD1 agrees at 10 bases. Sequenced sample: FFPE invasive lung adenocarcinoma tissue. This CDR3 is CSVARTGGFNEQFF. For the CDR3, the DNA is TGCAGCGTTGCCAGGACAGGGGGTTTCAATGAGCAGTTCTTC.